This paragraph covers one T cell receptor beta chain sequence. The data derive from a study of blood T cell repertoires in COVID-19. Across the study: PBMCs, B-cell-depleted T cells, or T cells were the source of the cDNA or gDNA that made up the material.

V was clipped by 6 bases and J by 5 bases; unmatched bases: 7. The CDR3 extends over 15 amino acids. Germline V gene sequence: CDR1 PRHDT, CDR2 FYEKMQ (reference sequence). The Seattle patients joined while their infection was active and were tracked longitudinally afterward. In the authors' workflow: Amplified reference gene primers provided the basis for estimating nucleated cell counts. TCRdb's table, derived via immunoSEQ multiplex PCR, lists solely in-frame clones and lacks some. V and J calls and clone size are as listed in that table; D and trimming were resolved from the DNA. The sample records almost 350,000 clones, over 85% being singletons.

Sequencing was done on a sample of peripheral blood. The TCR comes from a woman in her sixties or seventies with COVID-19, enrolled during active disease. The chain combines TRBV13 with TRBJ1-2; 12 nucleotides match TRBD1. The CDR3 DNA follows: TGTGCCAGCAGTAGAGCGGGACAGGGGGCTTATGGCTACACCTTC. It translates to CASSRAGQGAYGYTF.